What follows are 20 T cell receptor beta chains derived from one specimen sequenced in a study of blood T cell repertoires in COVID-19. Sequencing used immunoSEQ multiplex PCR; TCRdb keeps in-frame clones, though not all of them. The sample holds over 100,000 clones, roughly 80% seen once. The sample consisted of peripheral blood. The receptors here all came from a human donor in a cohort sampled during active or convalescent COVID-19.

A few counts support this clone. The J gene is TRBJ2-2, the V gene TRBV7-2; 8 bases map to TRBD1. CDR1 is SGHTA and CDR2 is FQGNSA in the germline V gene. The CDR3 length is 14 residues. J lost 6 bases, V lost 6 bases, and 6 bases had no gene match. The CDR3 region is CASSTQGAAGELFF. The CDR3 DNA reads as TGTGCCAGCAGTACTCAGGGGGCTGCCGGGGAGCTGTTTTTT.

The CDR3, as DNA: TGTGCCAGCAGTTTAGGAGGGGGCGGCAATCAGCCCCAGCATTTT. It is translated as CASSLGGGGNQPQHF. This chain connects TRBV28 to TRBJ1-5, with 7 bases that match TRBD1. The CDR3 runs 15 residues. Trimming took 2 bases from V and 2 from J; bases not matched to a gene: 3. In germline, CDR1 is MDHEN, CDR2 SYDVKM. The full variable domain, completed using reference TRBV28 and TRBJ1-5, is DVKVTQSSRYLVKRTGEKVFLECVQDMDHENMFWYRQDPGLGLRLIYFSYDVKMKEKGDIPEGYSVSREKKERFSLILESASTNQTSMYLCASSLGGGGNQPQHFGDGTRLSIL.

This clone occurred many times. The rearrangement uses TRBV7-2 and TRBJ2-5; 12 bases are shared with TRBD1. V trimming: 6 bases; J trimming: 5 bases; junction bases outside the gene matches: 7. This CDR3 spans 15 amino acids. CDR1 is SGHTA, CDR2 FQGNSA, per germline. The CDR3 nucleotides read TGTGCCAGCAGTACCGGGACAGGGGGCCGGGAGACCCAGTACTTC. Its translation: CASSTGTGGRETQYF.

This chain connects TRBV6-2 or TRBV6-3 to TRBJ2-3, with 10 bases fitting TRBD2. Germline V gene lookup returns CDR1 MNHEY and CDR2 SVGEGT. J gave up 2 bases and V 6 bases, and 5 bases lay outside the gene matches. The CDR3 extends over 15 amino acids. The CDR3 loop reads CASSLAGAYTDTQYF. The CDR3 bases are TGTGCCAGCAGCCTAGCGGGGGCCTACACAGATACGCAGTATTTT.

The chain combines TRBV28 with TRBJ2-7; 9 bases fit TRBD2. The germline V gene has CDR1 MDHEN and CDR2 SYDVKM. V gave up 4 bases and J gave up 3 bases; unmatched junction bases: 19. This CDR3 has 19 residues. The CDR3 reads CASSSRTTSGHTPGYEQYF. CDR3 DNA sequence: TGTGCCAGCAGTTCACGCACGACTAGCGGCCACACCCCAGGCTACGAGCAGTACTTC. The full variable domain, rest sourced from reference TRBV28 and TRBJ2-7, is DVKVTQSSRYLVKRTGEKVFLECVQDMDHENMFWYRQDPGLGLRLIYFSYDVKMKEKGDIPEGYSVSREKKERFSLILESASTNQTSMYLCASSSRTTSGHTPGYEQYFGPGTRLTVT.

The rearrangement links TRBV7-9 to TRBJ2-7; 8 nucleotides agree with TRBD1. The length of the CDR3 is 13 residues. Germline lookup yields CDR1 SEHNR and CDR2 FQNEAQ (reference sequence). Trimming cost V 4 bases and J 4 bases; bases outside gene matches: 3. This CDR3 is CASSSTGGYEQYF. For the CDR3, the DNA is TGTGCCAGCAGCTCCACAGGGGGTTACGAGCAGTACTTC.

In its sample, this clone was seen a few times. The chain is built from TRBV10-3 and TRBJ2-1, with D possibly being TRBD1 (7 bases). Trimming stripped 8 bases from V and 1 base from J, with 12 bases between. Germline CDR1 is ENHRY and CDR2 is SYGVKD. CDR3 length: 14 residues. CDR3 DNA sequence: TGTGCCATCTCCGCGGGACAGTCCTACAATGAGCAGTTCTTC. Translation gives CAISAGQSYNEQFF.

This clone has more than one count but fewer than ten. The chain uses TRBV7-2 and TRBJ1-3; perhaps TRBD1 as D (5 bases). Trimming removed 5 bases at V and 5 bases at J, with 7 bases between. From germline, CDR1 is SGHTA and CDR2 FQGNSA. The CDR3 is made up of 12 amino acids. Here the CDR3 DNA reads TGTGCCAGCAGCAAGGACAGAAACACCATATATTTT. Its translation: CASSKDRNTIYF. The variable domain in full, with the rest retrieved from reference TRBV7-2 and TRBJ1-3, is GAGVSQSPSNKVTEKGKDVELRCDPISGHTALYWYRQSLGQGLEFLIYFQGNSAPDKSGLPSDRFSAERTGGSVSTLTIQRTQQEDSAVYLCASSKDRNTIYFGEGSWLTVV.

This chain's CDR3 is CASSSPTAYYEQYF. The CDR3 coding sequence is TGTGCCAGTAGTTCCCCGACAGCCTACTACGAGCAGTACTTC. The chain couples TRBV19 to TRBJ2-7; D possibly corresponds to TRBD1 (5 bases). The CDR3 runs to 14 residues. V lost 5 bases and J lost 3, with 14 bases in between. Germline lookup yields CDR1 LNHDA and CDR2 SQIVND (reference sequence). The full variable domain, completed using reference TRBV19 and TRBJ2-7, is DGGITQSPKYLFRKEGQNVTLSCEQNLNHDAMYWYRQDPGQGLRLIYYSQIVNDFQKGDIAEGYSVSREKKESFPLTVTSAQKNPTAFYLCASSSPTAYYEQYFGPGTRLTVT.

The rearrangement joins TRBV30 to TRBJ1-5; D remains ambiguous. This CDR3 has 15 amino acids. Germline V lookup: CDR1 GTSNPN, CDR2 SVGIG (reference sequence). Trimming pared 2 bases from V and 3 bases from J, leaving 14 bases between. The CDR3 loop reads CAWSPETGHNQPQHF. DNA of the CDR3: TGTGCCTGGAGTCCGGAGACGGGTCACAATCAGCCCCAGCATTTT.

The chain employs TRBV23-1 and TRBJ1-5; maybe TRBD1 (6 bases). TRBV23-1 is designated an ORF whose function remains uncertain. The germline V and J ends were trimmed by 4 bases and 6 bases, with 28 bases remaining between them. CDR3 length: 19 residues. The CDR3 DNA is TGCGCCAGCAGTCTCGAAAGCTGCGGGGGGCGCAAATTCGGTCAGCCCCAGCATTTT. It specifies CASSLESCGGRKFGQPQHF.

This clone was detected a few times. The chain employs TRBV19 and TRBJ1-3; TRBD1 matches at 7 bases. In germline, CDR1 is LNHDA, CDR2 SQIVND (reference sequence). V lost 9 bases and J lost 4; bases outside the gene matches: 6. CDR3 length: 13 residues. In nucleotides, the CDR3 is TGTGCCAGCAGGGGGAGTAACGGAAACACCATATATTTT. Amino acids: CASRGSNGNTIYF.

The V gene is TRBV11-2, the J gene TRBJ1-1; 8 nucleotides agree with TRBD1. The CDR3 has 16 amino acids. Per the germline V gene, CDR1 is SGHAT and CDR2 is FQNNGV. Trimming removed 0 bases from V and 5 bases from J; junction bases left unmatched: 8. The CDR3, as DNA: TGTGCCAGCAGCTTAGATCAGGACAGGGAGTCGACTGAAGCTTTCTTT. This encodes CASSLDQDRESTEAFF.

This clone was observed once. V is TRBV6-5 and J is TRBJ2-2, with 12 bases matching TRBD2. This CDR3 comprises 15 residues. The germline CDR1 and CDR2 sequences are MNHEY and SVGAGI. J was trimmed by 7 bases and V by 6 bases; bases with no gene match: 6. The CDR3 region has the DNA TGTGCCAGCAGCCACAGGACTAGCGGGGTCGGGGAGCTGTTTTTT. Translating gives CASSHRTSGVGELFF.

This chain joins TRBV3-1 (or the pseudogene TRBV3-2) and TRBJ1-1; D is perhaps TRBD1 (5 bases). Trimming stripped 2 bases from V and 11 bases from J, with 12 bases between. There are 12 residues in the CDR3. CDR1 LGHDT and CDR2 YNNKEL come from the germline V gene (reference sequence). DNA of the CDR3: TGTGCCAGCAGCCAACGGACGGGGGAGGCTTTCTTT. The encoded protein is CASSQRTGEAFF.

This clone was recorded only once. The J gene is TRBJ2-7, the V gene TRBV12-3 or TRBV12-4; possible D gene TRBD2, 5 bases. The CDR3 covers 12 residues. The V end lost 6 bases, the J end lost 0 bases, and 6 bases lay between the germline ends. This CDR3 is CASRGSSYEQYF. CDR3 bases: TGTGCCAGCAGGGGGAGCTCCTACGAGCAGTACTTC.

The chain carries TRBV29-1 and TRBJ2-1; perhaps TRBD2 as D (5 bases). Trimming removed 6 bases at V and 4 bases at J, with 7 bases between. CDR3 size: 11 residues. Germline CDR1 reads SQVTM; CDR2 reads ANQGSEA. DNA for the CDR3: TGCAGCGTGGACTCATACAATGAGCAGTTCTTC. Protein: CSVDSYNEQFF.

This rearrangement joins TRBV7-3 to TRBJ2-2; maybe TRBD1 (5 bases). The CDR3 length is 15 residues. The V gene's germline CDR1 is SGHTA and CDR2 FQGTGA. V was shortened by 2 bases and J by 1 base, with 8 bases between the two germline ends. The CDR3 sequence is CASSLSQGNTGELFF. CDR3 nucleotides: TGTGCCAGCAGCTTATCCCAGGGGAACACCGGGGAGCTGTTTTTT.

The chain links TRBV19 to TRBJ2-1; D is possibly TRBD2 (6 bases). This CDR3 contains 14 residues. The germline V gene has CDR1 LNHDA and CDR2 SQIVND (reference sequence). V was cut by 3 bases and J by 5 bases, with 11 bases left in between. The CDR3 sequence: CASSILLAHNEQFF. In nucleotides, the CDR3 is TGTGCCAGTAGTATCTTACTAGCCCACAATGAGCAGTTCTTC.

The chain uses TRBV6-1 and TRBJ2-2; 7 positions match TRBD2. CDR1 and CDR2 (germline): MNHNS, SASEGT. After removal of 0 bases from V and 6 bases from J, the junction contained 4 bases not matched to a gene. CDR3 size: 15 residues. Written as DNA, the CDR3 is TGTGCCAGCAGTGAAGCGGGGGGGGTGCCCGGGGAGCTGTTTTTT. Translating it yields CASSEAGGVPGELFF.